This T cell receptor (beta chain) was documented in a study of neurological immune-mediated disorders. Study-level results: The absence of any CDR3 amino acid sequence shared by expanded clones across subjects suggests that repertoires were private in all groups.

This clonotype was recorded at least ten times. Antigen unknown. Healthy control samples came from blood bank volunteers in Maryland, USA. The study built unsorted libraries from 2 million PBMCs kept at -80 C. The cDNA was synthesized by means of template-switch 5'RACE, which was carried out with 10-nucleotide random UMIs. MiXCR, run by TCRdb on the 5' RACE reads, gives a single entry per CDR3 protein. This table has more than 30,000 distinct CDR3 sequences, around 4.5% appearing once. The origin of this receptor is a man younger than 35 in good health. Sequencing was done on a sample of PBMCs.

CDR3 nucleotides: TGTGCCAGCAGTTTACGGGGACAGAGCACAGATACGCAGTATTTT. It is translated as CASSLRGQSTDTQYF. V is TRBV27 and J is TRBJ2-3; 7 nucleotides align to TRBD1. The junction had 2 bases not matched to a gene; V was cut back by 2 bases and J by 0 bases. Germline values: CDR1 MNHEY, CDR2 SMNVEV (reference sequence). CDR3 length: 15 residues.